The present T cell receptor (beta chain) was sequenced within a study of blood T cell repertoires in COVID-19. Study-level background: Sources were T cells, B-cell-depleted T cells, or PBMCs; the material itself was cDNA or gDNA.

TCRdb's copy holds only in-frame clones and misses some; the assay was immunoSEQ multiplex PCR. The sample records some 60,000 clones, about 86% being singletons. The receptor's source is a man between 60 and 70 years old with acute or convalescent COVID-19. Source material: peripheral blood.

The CDR3 loop is CASSFLTGGISEAFF. CDR3 sequence (DNA): TGTGCCAGCAGCTTCCTGACAGGGGGTATTTCCGAAGCTTTCTTT. The chain combines TRBV7-2 with TRBJ1-1; 9 bases line up with TRBD1. V trimming: 3 bases; J trimming: 8 bases; junction bases outside the gene matches: 10. From germline, CDR1 is SGHTA and CDR2 FQGNSA. CDR3 length: 15 amino acids.